This TCR beta chain came from a study of blood T cell repertoires in COVID-19. Study-wide background: The United States, Italy and Spain were the sources of the acute and convalescent COVID-19 samples.

This clone was recorded a few times. Clones were sequenced by immunoSEQ multiplex PCR, and TCRdb holds only the in-frame ones, with some missing. The data contain roughly 120,000 clones, around three quarters of them singletons. The CDR3 has 14 residues. V was cut by 1 base and J by 5 bases, with 8 bases left in between. Per germline, CDR1 SGHAT and CDR2 FQNNGV. The V gene is TRBV11-2, the J gene TRBJ1-4, with D uncertain. The sequencing sample was made of peripheral blood. The receptor was derived from a woman in her sixties or seventies with acute or convalescent COVID-19. The CDR3 spells CASSLAGPNEKLFF. The CDR3, as DNA: TGTGCCAGCAGCTTAGCAGGCCCAAATGAAAAACTGTTTTTT.